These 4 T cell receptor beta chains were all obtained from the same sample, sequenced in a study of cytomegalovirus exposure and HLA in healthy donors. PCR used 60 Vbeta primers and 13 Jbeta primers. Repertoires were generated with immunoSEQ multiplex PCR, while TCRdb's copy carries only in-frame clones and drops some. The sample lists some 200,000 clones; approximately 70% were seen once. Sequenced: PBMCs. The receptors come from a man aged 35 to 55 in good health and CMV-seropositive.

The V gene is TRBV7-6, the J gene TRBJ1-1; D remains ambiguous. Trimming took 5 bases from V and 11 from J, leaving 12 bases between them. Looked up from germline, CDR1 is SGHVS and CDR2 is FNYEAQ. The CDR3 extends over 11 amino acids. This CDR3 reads CASSSNGRAFF. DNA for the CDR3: TGTGCCAGCAGCAGTAACGGGAGGGCTTTCTTT.

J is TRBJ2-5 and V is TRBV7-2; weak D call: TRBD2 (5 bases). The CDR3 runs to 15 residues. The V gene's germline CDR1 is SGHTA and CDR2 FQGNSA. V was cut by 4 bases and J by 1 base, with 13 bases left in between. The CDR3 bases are TGTGCCAGCAGCTCTCTAGCTTCGCCCCAAGAGACCCAGTACTTC. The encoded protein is CASSSLASPQETQYF.

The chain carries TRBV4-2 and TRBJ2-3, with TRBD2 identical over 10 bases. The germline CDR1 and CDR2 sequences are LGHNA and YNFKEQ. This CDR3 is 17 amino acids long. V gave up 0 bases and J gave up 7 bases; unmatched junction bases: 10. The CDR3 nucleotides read TGTGCCAGCAGCCAAGATCAAACTAGCGGGGAAGCTAATACGCAGTATTTT. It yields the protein CASSQDQTSGEANTQYF.

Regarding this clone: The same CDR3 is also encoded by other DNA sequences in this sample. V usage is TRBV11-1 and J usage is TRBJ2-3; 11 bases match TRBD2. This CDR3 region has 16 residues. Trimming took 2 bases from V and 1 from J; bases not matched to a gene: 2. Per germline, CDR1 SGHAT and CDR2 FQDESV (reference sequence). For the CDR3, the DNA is TGTGCCAGCAGCTTATTGACTAGCGGGGGCACAGATACGCAGTATTTT. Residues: CASSLLTSGGTDTQYF. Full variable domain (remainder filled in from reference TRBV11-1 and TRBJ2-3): EAEVAQSPRYKITEKSQAVAFWCDPISGHATLYWYRQILGQGPELLVQFQDESVVDDSQLPKDRFSAERLKGVDSTLKIQPAELGDSAMYLCASSLLTSGGTDTQYFGPGTRLTVL.